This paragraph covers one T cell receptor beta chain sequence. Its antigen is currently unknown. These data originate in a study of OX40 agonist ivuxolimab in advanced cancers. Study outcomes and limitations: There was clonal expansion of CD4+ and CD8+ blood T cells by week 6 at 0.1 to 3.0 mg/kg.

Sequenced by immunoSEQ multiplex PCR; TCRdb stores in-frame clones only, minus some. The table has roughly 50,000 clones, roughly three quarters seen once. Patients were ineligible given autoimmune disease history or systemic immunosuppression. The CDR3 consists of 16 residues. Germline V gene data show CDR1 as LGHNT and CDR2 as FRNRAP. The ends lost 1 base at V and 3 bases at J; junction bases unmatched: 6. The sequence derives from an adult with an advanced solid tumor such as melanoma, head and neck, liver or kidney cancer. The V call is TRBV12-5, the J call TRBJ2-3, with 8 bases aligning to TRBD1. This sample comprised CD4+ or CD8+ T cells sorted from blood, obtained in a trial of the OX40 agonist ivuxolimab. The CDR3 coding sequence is TGTGCTAGTGGTTTGGCGACAGGGGCCTTGACAGATACGCAGTATTTT. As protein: CASGLATGALTDTQYF.